The 12 T cell receptor beta chains reported below all come from one sample, sequenced in a study of vaccination effects on CD4 cells after COVID-19 (dated by TCRdb to between 2022 and 2023). Library generation was performed with the immunoSEQ multiplex PCR assay. TCRdb stores this immuneACCESS table with in-frame sequences only. Part of the clones is absent; in the studies checked, under half of the shortfall reflects unresolved V genes, and no reason is known for the rest. In all, the sample holds about 41,000 clones, and 65% to 80% of those were seen once. 2.5% to 3.5% of the sample is in the top ten clones. Antigens for these TCRs are unknown. In the ViraFEST assay, PBMC were stimulated with viral peptide pools, and antigen-specific CD4+ T cell clonotypes were then identified by expansion using TCR sequencing. After 10 to 11 days of culture, CD4+ T cells were isolated with the EasySep CD4+ T cell isolation kit. None of the healthy vaccine recipients had a prior SARS-CoV-2 infection, which was confirmed by nucleocapsid antibody tests that came back negative both before and after vaccination.

Source: CD4+ T cells from PBMCs cultured with HCoV-NL63 spike peptides, taken before COVID-19 vaccination. The sample's cell subset or site label, in plain terms: HCoV-NL63 spike overlapping peptide pool stimulation. The source of these receptors is a human donor who received a COVID-19 vaccine.

J is TRBJ1-5 and V is TRBV9, with D unclear. Germline V lookup: CDR1 SGDLS, CDR2 YYNGEE. Trimming removed 0 bases from V and 0 bases from J, with 7 bases in between. This CDR3 has 15 amino acids. The DNA of the CDR3 is TGTGCCAGCAGCGTAGGTGGCGATAGCAATCAGCCCCAGCATTTT. It codes for CASSVGGDSNQPQHF.

The chain joins TRBV15 to TRBJ2-1; 7 bases line up with TRBD2. J lost 8 bases, V lost 0 bases, and 7 bases had no gene match. Per the germline V gene, CDR1 is LNHNV and CDR2 is YYDKDF (reference sequence). The CDR3 covers 15 residues. CDR3 DNA sequence: TGTGCCACCAGCAGAGAAATCCCAGGGAGGGATGAGCAGTTCTTC. Its protein product is CATSREIPGRDEQFF. The full variable domain, in which reference TRBV15 and TRBJ2-1 provide the parts outside the CDR3, is DAMVIQNPRYQVTQFGKPVTLSCSQTLNHNVMYWYQQKSSQAPKLLFHYYDKDFNNEADTPDNFQSRRPNTSFCFLDIRSPGLGDTAMYLCATSREIPGRDEQFFGPGTRLTVL.

In DNA form, the CDR3 reads TGTGCCAGCAGTGACCGCGGGATGGAGACCCAGTACTTC. Translation gives CASSDRGMETQYF. The rearrangement links TRBV2 to TRBJ2-5, with D possibly TRBD2 on 6 matching bases. Per the germline V gene, CDR1 is SNHLY and CDR2 is FYNNEI. Between the trimmed V and J ends, which lost 3 bases and 5 bases, there was a span of 10 bases. The length of the CDR3 is 13 residues.

The chain combines TRBV7-2 with TRBJ2-3; D possibly corresponds to TRBD2 (7 bases). V was pared by 4 bases and J by 3 bases, with 20 bases between. CDR1 SGHTA and CDR2 FQGNSA come from the germline V gene. CDR3 length equals 17 residues. The CDR3 loop reads CASSYPTGGHWTDTQYF. The CDR3 DNA follows: TGTGCCAGCAGCTATCCGACCGGGGGGCACTGGACAGATACGCAGTATTTT.

This clone has just a few counts. The genes are TRBV6-2 or TRBV6-3 and TRBJ2-7; the D gene is possibly TRBD1 (6 bases). V dropped 2 bases and J dropped 6 bases, with 8 bases sitting between them. CDR3 length equals 12 residues. Germline lookup yields CDR1 MNHEY and CDR2 SVGEGT. The CDR3 protein is CASSYAGVEQYV. CDR3 coding DNA: TGTGCCAGCAGTTACGCAGGGGTCGAGCAGTACGTC.

This clone came up once. The V and J genes are TRBV18 and TRBJ1-1; D unclear. The CDR3 has 15 residues. Trimming left V 1 base short and J 1 base short, with 10 bases between. From germline, CDR1 is KGHSH and CDR2 LQKENI. CDR3 DNA: TGTGCCAGCTCACCACGGCGGGCTGGGAACACTGAAGCTTTCTTT. It translates to CASSPRRAGNTEAFF.

V gene TRBV4-1 combines with J gene TRBJ2-2; 9 nucleotides match TRBD2. CDR3 size: 15 residues. CDR1 and CDR2 (germline): MGHRA, YSYEKL. J gave up 5 bases and V 3 bases, and 4 bases lay outside the gene matches. CDR3 nucleotide sequence: TGCGCCAGCAGCCACCCCCTAGCGGGAACCGGGGAGCTGTTTTTT. Amino acids: CASSHPLAGTGELFF.

This clone was seen more than once but under ten times. The V call is TRBV27, the J call TRBJ1-5; the match to TRBD1 covers 9 bases. The CDR3 extends over 19 amino acids. Germline lookup yields CDR1 MNHEY and CDR2 SMNVEV (reference sequence). The V segment lost 5 bases and the J segment 2 bases; nucleotides outside the gene matches: 16. The CDR3, as DNA: TGTGCCAGCAGTCTAGAGCACCCCGGGACAGGGTGGCGCAATCAGCCCCAGCATTTT. Translation: CASSLEHPGTGWRNQPQHF.

The chain joins TRBV10-3 to TRBJ1-2; 10 bases fit TRBD1. The CDR3 loop spans 16 amino acids. In germline, CDR1 is ENHRY, CDR2 SYGVKD. The ends lost 6 bases at V and 6 bases at J; junction bases unmatched: 13. CDR3 sequence: CAIRGDPGTGDDGYTF. The CDR3 bases are TGTGCCATCAGAGGGGATCCAGGGACAGGGGACGATGGCTACACCTTC.

J is TRBJ2-3 and V is TRBV7-2; TRBD2 matches at 7 bases. The length of the CDR3 is 14 residues. The ends lost 6 bases at V and 4 bases at J; junction bases unmatched: 7. Germline V gives CDR1 SGHTA, CDR2 FQGNSA. Written as DNA, the CDR3 is TGTGCCAGCAGGAATAACCGGGAGGCAGATACGCAGTATTTT. Its protein product is CASRNNREADTQYF.

This chain connects TRBV14 to TRBJ2-6; 7 bases fit TRBD1. The CDR3 sequence is 17 residues long. The junction had 7 bases not matched to a gene; V was cut back by 5 bases and J by 0 bases. From germline, CDR1 is SGHDN and CDR2 FVKESK. CDR3 sequence: CASSLGDSFSGANVLTF. CDR3 nucleotides: TGTGCCAGCAGCTTAGGGGACAGCTTCTCTGGGGCCAACGTCCTGACTTTC.

The genes are TRBV3-1 (or the pseudogene TRBV3-2) and TRBJ2-1, with 8 bases that match TRBD2. The CDR3 has 18 amino acids. The germline V gene has CDR1 LGHDT and CDR2 YNNKEL (reference sequence). After removal of 6 bases from V and 1 base from J, the junction contained 14 bases not matched to a gene. CDR3 in amino acids: CASSGAGGPRPSYNEQFF. CDR3 DNA: TGTGCCAGCAGTGGGGCGGGGGGACCCCGCCCATCCTACAATGAGCAGTTCTTC.